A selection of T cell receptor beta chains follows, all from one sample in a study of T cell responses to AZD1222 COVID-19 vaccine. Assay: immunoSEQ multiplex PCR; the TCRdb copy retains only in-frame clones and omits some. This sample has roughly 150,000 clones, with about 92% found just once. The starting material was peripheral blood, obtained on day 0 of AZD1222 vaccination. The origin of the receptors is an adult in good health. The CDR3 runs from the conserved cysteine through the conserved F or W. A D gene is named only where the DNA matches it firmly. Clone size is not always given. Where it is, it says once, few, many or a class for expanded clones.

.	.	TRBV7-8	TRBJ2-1	TGTGCCAGCAGCTTAGTTGGGTCGGGGAGTGACAATGAGCAGTTCTTC	CASSLVGSGSDNEQFF
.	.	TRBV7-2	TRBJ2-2	TGTGCCAGCAGCTTAGTGACAGGGAACACCGGGGAGCTGTTTTTT	CASSLVTGNTGELFF
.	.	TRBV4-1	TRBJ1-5	TGCGCCAGCAGCCCTGGCTTGTTGCCCTCCAATCAGCCCCAGCATTTT	CASSPGLLPSNQPQHF
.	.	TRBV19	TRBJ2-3	TGTGCCAGTAGCCCCTCCGGGGCAACAGATACGCAGTATTTT	CASSPSGATDTQYF
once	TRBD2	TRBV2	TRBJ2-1	TGTGCCAGCAGGCGGACTAGCGGGAGTCACGATGAGCAGTTCTTC	CASRRTSGSHDEQFF
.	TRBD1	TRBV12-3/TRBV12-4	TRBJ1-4	TGTGCCAGCGGGACAGGGCTTGAAAAACTGTTTTTT	CASGTGLEKLFF
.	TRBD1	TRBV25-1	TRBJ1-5	TGTGCCAGCAGGGGGACAGGGTATTATCAGCCCCAGCATTTT	CASRGTGYYQPQHF
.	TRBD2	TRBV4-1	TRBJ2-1	TGCGCCAGCAGCGCCCTAGCGGGAGGCAGCAATGAGCAGTTCTTC	CASSALAGGSNEQFF
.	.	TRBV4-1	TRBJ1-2	TGCGCCAGCAGCCAAGCCGGCTTGGGCTACACCTTC	CASSQAGLGYTF
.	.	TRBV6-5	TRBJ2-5	TGTGCCAGCAGAAACAGCTATCAACAAGAGACCCAGTACTTC	CASRNSYQQETQYF
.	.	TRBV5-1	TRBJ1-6	TGCGCCAGCAAACTATACCTGAATGATAATTCACCCCTCCACTTT	CASKLYLNDNSPLHF
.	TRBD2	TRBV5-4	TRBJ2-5	TGTGCCAGCAGCCTCGAGCGGGGGAGTTCAGAGACCCAGTACTTC	CASSLERGSSETQYF
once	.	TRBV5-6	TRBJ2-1	TGTGCCAGCAGCTTGGTTGGAGCTCCTCACTACAATGAGCAGTTCTTC	CASSLVGAPHYNEQFF
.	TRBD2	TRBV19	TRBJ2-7	TGTGCCAGTAGTATAGCCAGCGGGAGTATTTCCTACGAGCAGTACTTC	CASSIASGSISYEQYF
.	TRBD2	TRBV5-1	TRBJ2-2	TGCGCCAGCAGCTTGATGTCTAGCGGGGGCGGCACCGGGGAGCTGTTTTTT	CASSLMSSGGGTGELFF
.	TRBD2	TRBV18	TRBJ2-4	TGTGCCAGCTCACCACGGACTAGCGGTGTAGCCAAAAACATTCAGTACTTC	CASSPRTSGVAKNIQYF
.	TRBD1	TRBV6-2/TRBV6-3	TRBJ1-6	TGTGCCAGCAGCCCCGCCGGGACAGGGGGAGATTCACCCCTCCACTTT	CASSPAGTGGDSPLHF
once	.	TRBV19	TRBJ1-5	TGTGCCAGTAGTGCCAGATATAGCAATCAGCCCCAGCATTTT	CASSARYSNQPQHF
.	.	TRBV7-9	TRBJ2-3	TGTGCCAGCAGCTGGGACTCGGGCACAGATACGCAGTATTTT	CASSWDSGTDTQYF
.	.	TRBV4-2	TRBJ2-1	TGTGCCAGCAGCCAAGAGGACCTGGTGGGGCAGTTCTTC	CASSQEDLVGQFF
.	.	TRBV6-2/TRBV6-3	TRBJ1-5	TGTGCCAGCAGTTACACGACCAGCAATCAGCCCCAGCATTTT	CASSYTTSNQPQHF
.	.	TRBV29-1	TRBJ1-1	TGCAGCGCCAAGAGAGGGGGGTTCGACACTGAAGCTTTCTTT	CSAKRGGFDTEAFF
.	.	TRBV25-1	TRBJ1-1	TGTGCCAGCAGTGAAGCAGGGGCTACTGAGTGGGCTTTCTTT	CASSEAGATEWAFF
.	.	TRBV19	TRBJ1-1	TGTGCCAGTAGTATACTCATAGGGCAGGGACTCACTGAAGCTTTCTTT	CASSILIGQGLTEAFF
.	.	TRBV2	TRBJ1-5	TGTGCCAGCAGTAATAGCAATCAGCCCCAGCATTTT	CASSNSNQPQHF
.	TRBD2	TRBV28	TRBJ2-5	TGTGCGCCGGGACTAGCGGGAGACTACCAAGAGACCCAGTACTTC	CAPGLAGDYQETQYF
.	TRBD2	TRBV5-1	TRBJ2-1	TGCGCCAGCAGCTTTGAACTAGCGGGCGGCAATGAGCAGTTCTTC	CASSFELAGGNEQFF
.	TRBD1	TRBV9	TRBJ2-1	TGTGCCAGCAGCCCTAGACAGGGGACTGAGCAGTTCTTC	CASSPRQGTEQFF
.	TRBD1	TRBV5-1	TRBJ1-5	TGCGCCAGCAGCGCGGGACAGCCAAATCAGCCCCAGCATTTT	CASSAGQPNQPQHF
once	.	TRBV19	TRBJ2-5	TGTGCCAGTAGTATAACGCGTGCGCGCGAGACCCAGTACTTC	CASSITRARETQYF
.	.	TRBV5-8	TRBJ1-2	TGTGCCAGCAGCTTGGTCAGAGGCAGGAGTGGCTACACCTTC	CASSLVRGRSGYTF
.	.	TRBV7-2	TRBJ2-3	TGTGCCAGCAGCTTAGGGCTCTGGGGGGGGCCAAGGTCAGATACGCAGTATTTT	CASSLGLWGGPRSDTQYF
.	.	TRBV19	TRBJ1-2	TGTGCCAGTAGACCGACAGACAACTATGGCTACACCTTC	CASRPTDNYGYTF
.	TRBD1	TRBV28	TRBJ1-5	TGTGCCAGCAGGCGTACAGGGGGGGGGCAGCCCCAGCATTTT	CASRRTGGGQPQHF
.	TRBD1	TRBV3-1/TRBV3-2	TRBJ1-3	TGTGCCAGCAGCCTCCCAGGAGGACAGGGCTCTGGAAACACCATATATTTT	CASSLPGGQGSGNTIYF
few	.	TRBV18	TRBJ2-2	TGTGCCAGCTCACCACGTTCTGGCAGTACTAGGTCGAACACCGGGGAGCTGTTTTTT	CASSPRSGSTRSNTGELFF
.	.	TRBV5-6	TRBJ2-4	TGTGCCAGCAGCTTGGGGCAGTTAGCCAAAAACATTCAGTACTTC	CASSLGQLAKNIQYF
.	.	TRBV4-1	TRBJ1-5	TGCGCCAGCAGCCACCGAGGGGAGGGCGGCAATCAGCCCCAGCATTTT	CASSHRGEGGNQPQHF
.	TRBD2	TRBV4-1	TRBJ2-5	TGCGCCAGCGCGGGACTATTACAAGAGACCCAGTACTTC	CASAGLLQETQYF
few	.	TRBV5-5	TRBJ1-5	TGTGCCAGCAGCTCACAGGCGTTCAATCAGCCCCAGCATTTT	CASSSQAFNQPQHF
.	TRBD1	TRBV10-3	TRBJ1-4	TGTGCCATCAGTGAGACCGGGACAGGGAGGGAAAAACTGTTTTTT	CAISETGTGREKLFF
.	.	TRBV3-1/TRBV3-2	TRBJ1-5	TGTGCCAGCAGCCAAGATATAACAATGGGGCGTCAGCCCCAGCATTTT	CASSQDITMGRQPQHF
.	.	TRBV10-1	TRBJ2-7	TGCGCCAGCAGTGAGTCAAGTGGCTACGAGCAGTACTTC	CASSESSGYEQYF
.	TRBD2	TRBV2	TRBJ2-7	TGTGCCAGCACCCCACTAGCGGAAACCTACGAGCAGTACTTC	CASTPLAETYEQYF
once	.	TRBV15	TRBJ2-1	TGTGCCACCGCGGGCCGGGGGCGAAGCTCCTACAATGAGCAGTTCTTC	CATAGRGRSSYNEQFF
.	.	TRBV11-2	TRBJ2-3	TGTGCCAGCAGCTCCTTTACCGTTTCTAGCACAGATACGCAGTATTTT	CASSSFTVSSTDTQYF
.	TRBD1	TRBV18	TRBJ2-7	TGTGCCAGCTCACCTGGACAGGTCTCCTACGAGCAGTACTTC	CASSPGQVSYEQYF
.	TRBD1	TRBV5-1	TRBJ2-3	TGCGCCAGCAGCCCAGTCCGGGACAGACTCACAGATACGCAGTATTTT	CASSPVRDRLTDTQYF
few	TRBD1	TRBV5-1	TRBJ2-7	TGCGCCAGCAGCTCGGGACAGGGTCGGAACGAGCAGTACTTC	CASSSGQGRNEQYF
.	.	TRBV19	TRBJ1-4	TGTGCCAGTGCCCGAGAAAAACTGTTTTTT	CASAREKLFF
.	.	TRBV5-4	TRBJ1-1	TGTGCCAGCAGCTTGGCCGGGGTTGCCACTGAAGCTTTCTTT	CASSLAGVATEAFF
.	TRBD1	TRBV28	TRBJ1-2	TGTGCCAGCAGTTTTTGGACAGGGAGATATGGCTACACCTTC	CASSFWTGRYGYTF
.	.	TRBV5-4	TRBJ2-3	TGTGCCAGCAGCCCCCGGGGGGCTGAGGCAGATACGCAGTATTTT	CASSPRGAEADTQYF
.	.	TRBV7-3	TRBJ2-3	TGTGCCAGCAGCTTAACGGCCGGGGGTATCGCAGATACGCAGTATTTT	CASSLTAGGIADTQYF
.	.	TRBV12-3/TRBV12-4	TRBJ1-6	TGTGCCAGCAGTTTACAGGGCGGGTCACCCCTCCACTTT	CASSLQGGSPLHF
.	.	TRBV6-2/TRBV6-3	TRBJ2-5	TGTGCCAGCAGTTACTCTGGACTCTCCCAAGAGACCCAGTACTTC	CASSYSGLSQETQYF
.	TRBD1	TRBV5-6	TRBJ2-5	TGTGCCAGCAGCTACCGGGACAGGGTTTTGGAGACCCAGTACTTC	CASSYRDRVLETQYF
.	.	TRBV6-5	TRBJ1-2	TGTGCCAGTAGAAACCGGGGGTCGATCTATGTAGGCTACACCTTC	CASRNRGSIYVGYTF
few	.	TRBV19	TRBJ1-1	TGTGCCAGTATACCTGGGTGGGGGCAGACGGAGACTGAAGCTTTCTTT	CASIPGWGQTETEAFF